One sample yielded the 31 T cell receptor beta chains listed below, sequenced in a study of blood T cell repertoires in COVID-19. Repertoires were generated with immunoSEQ multiplex PCR, while TCRdb's copy carries only in-frame clones and drops some. The table has roughly 100,000 clones, around 87% seen once. The sample taken for sequencing was peripheral blood. Receptors were obtained from a man between 50 and 59 years old with active or convalescent COVID-19.

This chain links TRBV29-1 with TRBJ1-1; D may be TRBD1 (6 bases). Trimming removed 3 bases from V and 0 bases from J, with 8 bases in between. The CDR3 has 13 amino acids. Germline CDR1 is SQVTM and CDR2 is ANQGSEA. Here the CDR3 reads CSVDRDMNTEAFF. In DNA form, the CDR3 reads TGCAGCGTTGACCGGGACATGAACACTGAAGCTTTCTTT.

This sequence joins TRBV28 and TRBJ1-1; D is possibly TRBD1 (5 bases). CDR1 and CDR2 from the germline V gene are MDHEN and SYDVKM. This CDR3 is 11 amino acids long. Deletions cut 2 bases from V and 12 bases from J, with 10 bases between. The CDR3 reads CASSLERTTFF. In DNA, the CDR3 is TGTGCCAGCAGTTTAGAAAGGACAACTTTCTTT.

This clone has only one observation. The J gene is TRBJ1-2, the V gene TRBV6-1; D ambiguous. Germline CDR1 reads MNHNS; CDR2 reads SASEGT. Deletions cut 2 bases from V and 6 bases from J, with 7 bases between. This CDR3 is 12 amino acids long. The CDR3 region has the DNA TGTGCCAGCAGTGAATTCGTTAATGGCTACACCTTC. The encoded protein is CASSEFVNGYTF.

This chain uses TRBV9 with TRBJ2-1, with 7 bases fitting TRBD2. The V gene end was trimmed by 2 bases and the J gene end by 3 bases; junction bases not matched to a gene: 8. The CDR3 runs 16 residues. Germline loops: CDR1 SGDLS, CDR2 YYNGEE. For the CDR3, the DNA is TGTGCCAGCAGCGTCACCCTAGCGGCCCTCTACAATGAGCAGTTCTTC. Translation: CASSVTLAALYNEQFF.

The chain carries TRBV19 and TRBJ1-2; TRBD1 agrees at 9 bases. V lost 7 bases to trimming and J lost 4 bases; unmatched junction nucleotides: 4. Germline-derived CDR1 and CDR2 are LNHDA and SQIVND (reference sequence). This CDR3 region has 13 residues. The CDR3 protein is CASTGQGIYGYTF. The CDR3 coding sequence is TGTGCCAGTACCGGACAGGGGATCTATGGCTACACCTTC.

This chain connects TRBV19 to TRBJ2-7; tentatively, D is TRBD2 (5 bases). This CDR3 is 15 amino acids long. V was pared by 3 bases and J by 3 bases, with 15 bases between. Germline V lookup: CDR1 LNHDA, CDR2 SQIVND (reference sequence). The CDR3, as DNA: TGTGCCAGTAGTATTAGACCTAGCCCCCTCTACGAGCAGTACTTC. This translates into CASSIRPSPLYEQYF.

The chain carries TRBV7-2 and TRBJ1-2; possibly TRBD1 for D (6 bases). V shed 5 bases and J shed 3 bases, with 10 bases lying between them. The CDR3 contains 13 residues. Germline V gives CDR1 SGHTA, CDR2 FQGNSA. DNA for the CDR3: TGTGCCAGCAGCCGACAGGAACACTATGGCTACACCTTC. Translation gives CASSRQEHYGYTF.

This clone has a handful of counts. The V and J genes are TRBV2 and TRBJ1-6; TRBD1 is a possible D gene (5 bases). This CDR3 comprises 14 residues. The V gene's germline CDR1 is SNHLY and CDR2 FYNNEI. The V gene lost 2 bases and the J gene lost 7 bases, with 9 bases spanning the gap. CDR3 protein: CASSERGSNSPLHF. The CDR3 DNA reads TGTGCCAGCAGTGAAAGGGGATCCAATTCACCCCTCCACTTT.

This clone was seen once. The J gene is TRBJ1-2, the V gene TRBV3-1 (or the pseudogene TRBV3-2); 9 bases map to TRBD1. CDR3 size: 16 residues. Germline V gene lookup returns CDR1 LGHDT and CDR2 YNNKEL (reference sequence). V gave up 0 bases and J gave up 7 bases; unmatched junction bases: 9. The CDR3 reads CASSQDAGQGRGGYTF. Here the CDR3 DNA reads TGTGCCAGCAGCCAAGATGCCGGACAGGGGAGGGGTGGCTACACCTTC.

This chain links TRBV7-9 with TRBJ2-1; weak D call: TRBD1 (5 bases). Germline V lookup: CDR1 SEHNR, CDR2 FQNEAQ (reference sequence). V lost 2 bases and J lost 4, with 9 bases in between. The CDR3 has 14 residues. DNA of the CDR3: TGTGCCAGCAGCTTACCGACAGTTTACAATGAGCAGTTCTTC. This translates into CASSLPTVYNEQFF.

The genes are TRBV12-3 or TRBV12-4 and TRBJ2-3, with TRBD2 matching over 9 bases. V lost 4 bases, J lost 9 bases, and 2 bases stayed unmatched. The CDR3 is 12 residues long. The CDR3 is CASSSLAGTQYF. DNA for the CDR3: TGTGCCAGCAGTTCCCTAGCGGGAACGCAGTATTTT.

The gene calls are TRBV5-1 and TRBJ2-7; TRBD2 might be the D (6 bases). The CDR3 is 13 amino acids. V lost 6 bases, J lost 4 bases, and 14 bases lay in between. CDR1 is SGHRS and CDR2 is YFSETQ in the germline V gene. CDR3 sequence reads: CASKRGGEYEQYF. The CDR3 DNA is TGCGCCAGCAAACGGGGAGGTGAATACGAGCAGTACTTC.

V gene TRBV4-1 combines with J gene TRBJ1-4; D remains ambiguous. The V gene's germline CDR1 is MGHRA and CDR2 YSYEKL. The V end was cut by 0 bases, the J end by 3 bases, with 11 bases between. CDR3 length equals 16 residues. CDR3 bases: TGCGCCAGCAGCCAAGAATCGGGGTTAGCTAATGAAAAACTGTTTTTT. Protein product: CASSQESGLANEKLFF.

V and J are TRBV24-1 and TRBJ2-1, with D unresolved. The CDR3 contains 14 residues. V lost 4 bases and J 5 bases, leaving 11 bases between the germline ends. Germline V gene lookup returns CDR1 KGHDR and CDR2 SFDVKD. CDR3 in DNA: TGTGCCACCAGTGAATGGGCCTCGGACAATGAGCAGTTCTTC. Protein sequence: CATSEWASDNEQFF.

The V gene is TRBV6-5, the J gene TRBJ1-2, with 8 positions matching TRBD1. Germline CDR1 is MNHEY and CDR2 is SVGAGI. V dropped 7 bases and J dropped 8; count of bases not matched to a gene: 6. The CDR3 is 12 residues long. CDR3 sequence reads: CASTLDREGYTF. CDR3 nucleotides: TGTGCCAGCACCTTGGACAGGGAAGGCTACACCTTC.

This chain links TRBV9 with TRBJ1-1, with D possibly TRBD1 on 5 matching bases. V was shortened by 2 bases and J by 7 bases, with 12 bases between the two germline ends. This CDR3 contains 13 residues. Germline CDR1 is SGDLS and CDR2 is YYNGEE. CDR3 nucleotides: TGTGCCAGCAGCGTGCGGGGCAGCGGTGAAGCTTTCTTT. It encodes CASSVRGSGEAFF.

V gene TRBV5-4 combines with J gene TRBJ2-1; 11 bases map to TRBD2. V was pared by 5 bases and J by 6 bases, with 7 bases of the junction left unmatched. Germline CDR1 is SGHNT and CDR2 is YYREEE (reference sequence). CDR3 size: 15 residues. The CDR3: CASRSTSGGGNEQFF. CDR3 nucleotides: TGTGCCAGCAGATCTACTAGCGGGGGTGGCAATGAGCAGTTCTTC.

The chain joins TRBV5-1 to TRBJ1-1; 9 nucleotides match TRBD1. The CDR3 runs to 14 residues. Germline V gene sequence: CDR1 SGHRS, CDR2 YFSETQ. Trimming at V came to 2 bases and at J to 8 bases, leaving 7 bases not matched to a gene. The CDR3 reads CASSLQGASPEAFF. The CDR3 coding sequence is TGCGCCAGCAGCTTACAGGGGGCAAGCCCCGAAGCTTTCTTT.

CDR3 sequence (DNA): TGCGCCAGCAGCCAAGACGACTCCACGATCCCCCAGCATTTT. It translates to CASSQDDSTIPQHF. The J gene is TRBJ1-5, the V gene TRBV4-1; D gene unclear. The V end was cut by 0 bases, the J end by 10 bases, with 13 bases between. Germline assignment: CDR1 MGHRA and CDR2 YSYEKL. CDR3 length: 14 amino acids.

This chain links TRBV9 with TRBJ1-3; D is uncertain. Trimming cost V 5 bases and J 4 bases, with 13 bases left between them. The CDR3 has 14 amino acids. The germline V gene encodes CDR1 SGDLS and CDR2 YYNGEE. The CDR3 reads CASSNGLLGNTIYF. In nucleotides, the CDR3 is TGTGCCAGCAGTAATGGACTACTAGGAAACACCATATATTTT.

The gene calls are TRBV4-1 and TRBJ2-2; the D gene is possibly TRBD1 (7 bases). The CDR3 totals 17 residues. V was pared by 0 bases and J by 0 bases, with 11 bases between. Germline-derived CDR1 and CDR2 are MGHRA and YSYEKL. CDR3: CASSQDRGASNTGELFF. CDR3 DNA: TGCGCCAGCAGCCAAGACAGGGGGGCATCGAACACCGGGGAGCTGTTTTTT.

The V gene is TRBV7-2, the J gene TRBJ2-5, with D perhaps TRBD1 (6 bases). Germline assignment: CDR1 SGHTA and CDR2 FQGNSA. V was clipped by 4 bases and J by 0 bases, with 12 bases between them. The CDR3 is 15 residues long. CDR3 coding DNA: TGTGCCAGCAGCTGGGTGGGGGCGAACCAAGAGACCCAGTACTTC. As protein: CASSWVGANQETQYF.

The chain couples TRBV10-2 to TRBJ2-1, with 9 positions matching TRBD1. V trimming: 6 bases; J trimming: 7 bases; junction bases outside the gene matches: 7. Germline-derived CDR1 and CDR2 are WSHSY and SAAADI. CDR3 length: 14 amino acids. The CDR3 nucleotides read TGCGCCAGCAGCGGGACAGGGTTAAAGAATGAGCAGTTCTTC. This translates into CASSGTGLKNEQFF.

The chain combines TRBV6-6 with TRBJ1-4, with 9 bases fitting TRBD1. Germline CDR1 MNHNY, CDR2 SVGAGI (reference sequence). The J segment lost 4 bases and the V segment lost 2 bases, leaving 2 bases of the junction unmatched. The CDR3 length is 15 residues. In DNA, the CDR3 is TGTGCCAGCAGTTACGTGACAGGGGGTAATGAAAAACTGTTTTTT. It encodes CASSYVTGGNEKLFF.

There are many counts of this clone. The J gene is TRBJ2-1, the V gene TRBV18, with TRBD2 identical over 11 bases. Per the germline V gene, CDR1 is KGHSH and CDR2 is LQKENI. J lost 7 bases, V lost 6 bases, and 8 bases had no gene match. The CDR3 is 15 residues long. Here the CDR3 reads CASSLASGGLNEQFF. Here the CDR3 DNA reads TGTGCCAGCTCGTTGGCTAGCGGGGGGTTGAATGAGCAGTTCTTC.

The V and J genes are TRBV2 and TRBJ2-2; TRBD1 agrees at 7 bases. The CDR3 runs 13 residues. The V gene end was trimmed by 7 bases and the J gene end by 6 bases; junction bases not matched to a gene: 5. The germline gives CDR1 SNHLY, CDR2 FYNNEI. This chain's CDR3 is CASNTGASGELFF. The DNA for the CDR3 is TGTGCCAGCAATACAGGGGCTTCCGGGGAGCTGTTTTTT.

The chain recombines TRBV6-5 with TRBJ2-5; D is unresolved. Germline values: CDR1 MNHEY, CDR2 SVGAGI. V was shortened by 0 bases and J by 1 base, with 6 bases between the two germline ends. This CDR3 is built from 14 residues. The CDR3 here is CASSYSSRQETQYF. In DNA, the CDR3 is TGTGCCAGCAGTTACTCTTCCCGCCAAGAGACCCAGTACTTC.

V and J are TRBV28 and TRBJ1-2, with 7 bases fitting TRBD1. V gave up 6 bases and J gave up 2 bases; unmatched junction bases: 0. This CDR3 has 12 amino acids. The germline CDR1 and CDR2 sequences are MDHEN and SYDVKM. In nucleotides, the CDR3 is TGTGCCAGCAGGGACAGGAACTATGGCTACACCTTC. Translated: CASRDRNYGYTF.

The chain links TRBV28 to TRBJ1-1; weak D call: TRBD1 (5 bases). Germline loops: CDR1 MDHEN, CDR2 SYDVKM. The V end lost 10 bases, the J end lost 5 bases, and 14 bases lay between the germline ends. The CDR3 spans 12 residues. As DNA, the CDR3 is TGTGCCACCACGGGTCGGGGGACTGAAGCTTTCTTT. This translates into CATTGRGTEAFF.

The gene calls are TRBV10-2 and TRBJ1-1; possibly TRBD1 for D (5 bases). Germline V lookup: CDR1 WSHSY, CDR2 SAAADI. CDR3 length equals 14 residues. The V gene lost 8 bases and the J gene lost 0 bases, with 13 bases spanning the gap. CDR3 residues: CASWKTGLNTEAFF. CDR3 in DNA: TGCGCCAGCTGGAAAACAGGCCTGAACACTGAAGCTTTCTTT.

The chain carries TRBV7-2 and TRBJ2-1; 13 bases map to TRBD2. J gave up 9 bases and V 5 bases, and 10 bases lay outside the gene matches. Germline values: CDR1 SGHTA, CDR2 FQGNSA. CDR3 length: 16 residues. In DNA form, the CDR3 reads TGTGCCAGCAGCACGGGACTAGCGGGGACACGGGGTGAGCAGTTCTTC. This codes for CASSTGLAGTRGEQFF.